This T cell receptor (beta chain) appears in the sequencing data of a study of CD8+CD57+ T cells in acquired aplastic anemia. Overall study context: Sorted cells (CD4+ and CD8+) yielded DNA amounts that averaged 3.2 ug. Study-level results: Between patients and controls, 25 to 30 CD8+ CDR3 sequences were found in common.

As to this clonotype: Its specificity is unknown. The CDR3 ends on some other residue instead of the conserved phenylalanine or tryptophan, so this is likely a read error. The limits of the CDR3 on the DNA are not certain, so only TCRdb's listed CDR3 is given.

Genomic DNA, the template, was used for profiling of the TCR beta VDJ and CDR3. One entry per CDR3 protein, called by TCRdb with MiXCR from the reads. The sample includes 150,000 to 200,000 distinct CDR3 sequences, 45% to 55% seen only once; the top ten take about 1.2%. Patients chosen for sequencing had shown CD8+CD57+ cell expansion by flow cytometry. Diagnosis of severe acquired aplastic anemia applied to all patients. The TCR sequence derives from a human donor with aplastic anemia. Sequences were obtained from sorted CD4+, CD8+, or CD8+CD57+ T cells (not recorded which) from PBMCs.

The CDR3 is CASRKTGEQL. The chain combines TRBV7-9 with TRBJ2-7; the D call TRBD1 from the table was never checked on the DNA. The length of the CDR3 is 10 amino acids, counting both ends. The germline V gene encodes CDR1 SEHNR and CDR2 FQNEAQ (reference sequence).